Here is one TCR beta chain with its context. The sample originates from a study of shared clonotypes between healthy human individuals. V gave up 9 bases and J gave up 1 base, with 20 bases separating them. The CDR3 is 16 residues long. Per the germline V gene, CDR1 is LNHDA and CDR2 is SQIVND (reference sequence). Sequencing was at deep level. In the sorted-subset replicate PCRs, roughly 210 ng DNA, around 32,000 T cell genomes, was used. The data were produced by immunoSEQ multiplex PCR, yet TCRdb's version contains in-frame clones alone and is incomplete. The sample has roughly 200,000 clones, 65% to 70% seen once.

This sequence originates from a man under 40 in good health. This chain connects TRBV19 to TRBJ2-3; either TRBD1 or TRBD2 may fit D (6 bases each). Sequencing input: memory CD4+ T cells sorted from blood. Subset: CD45RA-negative fraction. CDR3 in amino acids: CASQDRGNRGTDTQYF. DNA of the CDR3: TGTGCCAGCCAAGATCGGGGGAACAGGGGCACAGATACGCAGTATTTT.